The clone carrying this T cell receptor (beta chain) was observed at least ten times. Its antigen is not identified. This sample is drawn from a study of blood T cells in healthy people across ages. General study results and limits: Calculation of diversity from one million T cells yielded estimates considered to be underestimates. Long-lived and aged donors differed, with more naive CD4+ cells and higher diversity in the long-lived. The donors' CMV status was not determined, possibly confounding changes in expanded clonotypes.

The CDR3 spans 15 residues. With V trimmed by 6 bases and J by 4 bases, 11 bases remained unmatched. Donors each provided roughly 10 milliliters of peripheral blood. A sample-barcoded 5' primer and a J-beta primer mix were used in a second PCR of roughly 6 to 11 cycles. TCRdb analysed the 5' RACE reads with MiXCR anew, one entry per CDR3 protein. The sample holds about 1.1 million distinct CDR3 sequences, more than 30% seen once. The specimen was blood. The chain recombines TRBV12-3 or TRBV12-4 with TRBJ2-7; TRBD2 aligns across 8 bases. The receptor's source is a man between 18 and 35 years old in good health. CDR3 sequence: CASSSLAGGDYEQYF. CDR3 nucleotides: TGTGCCAGCAGCTCCCTCGCGGGGGGCGATTACGAGCAGTACTTC.